These T cell receptor beta chains were read from a single sample in a study of OX40 agonist ivuxolimab in advanced cancers. Profiled with immunoSEQ multiplex PCR; TCRdb holds only in-frame clones, not every one. The sample holds roughly 57,000 clones; just under 80% are singletons and the top ten take around 2.3%. Sequencing used CD4+ or CD8+ T cells sorted from blood, obtained in a trial of the OX40 agonist ivuxolimab. Source of these receptors: an adult with an advanced solid tumor such as melanoma, head and neck, liver or kidney cancer. The CDR3 runs from the conserved cysteine through the conserved F or W. Fields, in order: D gene, clone size, V gene, J gene, CDR3 DNA, CDR3 protein. D genes are given only for firm matches. Size is omitted from some rows. Given values are once, few, many or a class for expanded clones.

D gene: NA; clone size: NA; V gene: TRBV28; J gene: TRBJ2-7; CDR3 DNA: TGTGCCAGCAGTACCACCGACGGCAGGCACGAGCAGTACTTC; CDR3 protein: CASSTTDGRHEQYF
D gene: NA; clone size: few; V gene: TRBV6-5; J gene: TRBJ1-2; CDR3 DNA: TGTGCCTCCCGACAAGGGGGGGTTGGCTACACCTTC; CDR3 protein: CASRQGGVGYTF
D gene: NA; clone size: NA; V gene: TRBV18; J gene: TRBJ2-3; CDR3 DNA: TGTGCCAGCTCACTAGATAGAGCTAGCACAGATACGCAGTATTTT; CDR3 protein: CASSLDRASTDTQYF
D gene: NA; clone size: few; V gene: TRBV10-3; J gene: TRBJ2-4; CDR3 DNA: TGTGCCATCAGTGATGGGGGGAGTGGAAACATTCAGTACTTC; CDR3 protein: CAISDGGSGNIQYF
D gene: NA; clone size: NA; V gene: TRBV28; J gene: TRBJ1-2; CDR3 DNA: TGTGCCAGCAGCTCCACCGGGGGAGGGCAACTCTATGGCTACACCTTC; CDR3 protein: CASSSTGGGQLYGYTF
D gene: NA; clone size: NA; V gene: TRBV19; J gene: TRBJ2-4; CDR3 DNA: TGTGCCAGTAGTAGGGGAGAAGGAGGAAACATTCAGTACTTC; CDR3 protein: CASSRGEGGNIQYF
D gene: TRBD1; clone size: few; V gene: TRBV28; J gene: TRBJ1-5; CDR3 DNA: TGTGCCAGCACCGACAGGGGGCATGAGCCCCAGCATTTT; CDR3 protein: CASTDRGHEPQHF
D gene: TRBD2; clone size: NA; V gene: TRBV27; J gene: TRBJ2-1; CDR3 DNA: TGTGCCAGCAGTTTCTCGAGCGGGAGGGCCGCCAATGAGCAGTTCTTC; CDR3 protein: CASSFSSGRAANEQFF
D gene: NA; clone size: NA; V gene: TRBV9; J gene: TRBJ1-1; CDR3 DNA: TGTGCCAGCAGCGTAGCGCCCCGCCGGGGGGTGCCGGGGGGGACTGAAGCTTTCTTT; CDR3 protein: CASSVAPRRGVPGGTEAFF
D gene: NA; clone size: NA; V gene: TRBV4-3; J gene: TRBJ1-6; CDR3 DNA: TGCGCCAGCAGCCAAGATGGCAGTTCCTATAATTCACCCCTCCACTTT; CDR3 protein: CASSQDGSSYNSPLHF
D gene: NA; clone size: few; V gene: TRBV6-6; J gene: TRBJ1-1; CDR3 DNA: TGTGCCAGCAGTTACTCTAAGAACACTGAAGCTTTCTTT; CDR3 protein: CASSYSKNTEAFF
D gene: NA; clone size: NA; V gene: TRBV7-9; J gene: TRBJ2-5; CDR3 DNA: TGTGCCAGCAGCGGGTCTCGGGGGCAACCCCCAGAGACCCAGTACTTC; CDR3 protein: CASSGSRGQPPETQYF
D gene: TRBD2; clone size: NA; V gene: TRBV9; J gene: TRBJ2-4; CDR3 DNA: TGTGCCAGCAGCCCAGGGACTAGCGGGGGGGCCTTAGCCAAAAACATTCAGTACTTC; CDR3 protein: CASSPGTSGGALAKNIQYF
D gene: NA; clone size: NA; V gene: TRBV11-2; J gene: TRBJ2-5; CDR3 DNA: TGTGCCAGCAGCTTAGTCGGTGGGGGTCAAGAGACCCAGTACTTC; CDR3 protein: CASSLVGGGQETQYF
D gene: TRBD1; clone size: NA; V gene: TRBV7-2; J gene: TRBJ2-2; CDR3 DNA: TGTGCCAGCAGCCGACAGGGGACCACACCCGGGGAGCTGTTTTTT; CDR3 protein: CASSRQGTTPGELFF
D gene: NA; clone size: NA; V gene: TRBV9; J gene: TRBJ1-1; CDR3 DNA: TGTGCCAGCAGCGTAGCTTGGAGCACTGAAGCTTTCTTT; CDR3 protein: CASSVAWSTEAFF
D gene: NA; clone size: once; V gene: TRBV7-8; J gene: TRBJ2-1; CDR3 DNA: TGTGCCAGCAGCCAGGGTCCGGACAATGAGCAGTTCTTC; CDR3 protein: CASSQGPDNEQFF
D gene: NA; clone size: few; V gene: TRBV4-3; J gene: TRBJ1-2; CDR3 DNA: TGCGCCAGCAGCCAAGACCGCGGGGTCGGCTACACCTTC; CDR3 protein: CASSQDRGVGYTF
D gene: NA; clone size: NA; V gene: TRBV10-1; J gene: TRBJ2-7; CDR3 DNA: TGCGCCAGCAGTGAGTCAGGGGGGGCATCCGAGCAGTACTTC; CDR3 protein: CASSESGGASEQYF
D gene: TRBD1; clone size: NA; V gene: TRBV4-1; J gene: TRBJ1-5; CDR3 DNA: TGCGCCAGCAGCCTCAGGACAGGGGGCTTTAGCAATCAGCCCCAGCATTTT; CDR3 protein: CASSLRTGGFSNQPQHF
D gene: TRBD2; clone size: NA; V gene: TRBV7-2; J gene: TRBJ2-1; CDR3 DNA: TGTGCCAGCAGCCGGACTAGCGTTGGTTCTAGGAATGAGCAGTTCTTC; CDR3 protein: CASSRTSVGSRNEQFF
D gene: NA; clone size: NA; V gene: TRBV16; J gene: TRBJ2-7; CDR3 DNA: TGTGCCAGCAGCCCCCTAGGGGGGGCCTACGAGCAGTACTTC; CDR3 protein: CASSPLGGAYEQYF
D gene: NA; clone size: NA; V gene: TRBV5-6; J gene: TRBJ1-1; CDR3 DNA: TGTGCCAGCAGCTTGGTGGGCAGGGCAATCACTGAAGCTTTCTTT; CDR3 protein: CASSLVGRAITEAFF
D gene: TRBD2; clone size: NA; V gene: TRBV9; J gene: TRBJ2-3; CDR3 DNA: TGTGCCAGCAGCGTAGGGGCGGGGGAAACAGATACGCAGTATTTT; CDR3 protein: CASSVGAGETDTQYF
D gene: NA; clone size: NA; V gene: TRBV29-1; J gene: TRBJ2-5; CDR3 DNA: TGCAGCGTTGAGGAGGGTGGAGAGACCCAGTACTTC; CDR3 protein: CSVEEGGETQYF
D gene: NA; clone size: NA; V gene: TRBV6-6; J gene: TRBJ1-3; CDR3 DNA: TGTGCCAGCAGTTACGTGGCCTTCTCTGGAAACACCATATATTTT; CDR3 protein: CASSYVAFSGNTIYF
D gene: NA; clone size: NA; V gene: TRBV6-5; J gene: TRBJ1-2; CDR3 DNA: TGTGCCAGCAGGAGGCCGTCAGGGATCGGCTACACCTTC; CDR3 protein: CASRRPSGIGYTF
D gene: TRBD1; clone size: NA; V gene: TRBV4-1; J gene: TRBJ1-6; CDR3 DNA: TGCGCCAGCAGCCAGGGACAGGGGAATTCACCCCTCCACTTT; CDR3 protein: CASSQGQGNSPLHF
D gene: NA; clone size: many; V gene: TRBV5-6; J gene: TRBJ1-6; CDR3 DNA: TGTGCCAGCATCCCTTGGTGGGATTCACCCCTCCACTTT; CDR3 protein: CASIPWWDSPLHF
D gene: NA; clone size: NA; V gene: TRBV6-6; J gene: TRBJ2-1; CDR3 DNA: TGTGCCAGCAGTCTAGAGGGTAATGAGCAGTTCTTC; CDR3 protein: CASSLEGNEQFF
D gene: TRBD1; clone size: NA; V gene: TRBV7-9; J gene: TRBJ2-1; CDR3 DNA: TGTGCCAGCATCCCACCCTCCAGGGGGTCCTACAATGAGCAGTTCTTC; CDR3 protein: CASIPPSRGSYNEQFF
D gene: NA; clone size: once; V gene: TRBV4-1; J gene: TRBJ2-3; CDR3 DNA: TGCGCCAGCAGCCCGGGGAGGGGGGCCGCAGATACGCAGTATTTT; CDR3 protein: CASSPGRGAADTQYF
D gene: NA; clone size: NA; V gene: TRBV27; J gene: TRBJ2-1; CDR3 DNA: TGTGCCAGCAGCCTCGACTACACCGGACACAATGAGCAGTTCTTC; CDR3 protein: CASSLDYTGHNEQFF
D gene: TRBD2; clone size: few; V gene: TRBV19; J gene: TRBJ2-3; CDR3 DNA: TGTGCCAGTAGTATCCTCGGAGCGGGATCAGCAGATACGCAGTATTTT; CDR3 protein: CASSILGAGSADTQYF
D gene: NA; clone size: NA; V gene: TRBV30; J gene: TRBJ1-2; CDR3 DNA: TGTGCCTGGAGCGTTCCTGAGGAGGGTGGCTACACCTTC; CDR3 protein: CAWSVPEEGGYTF
D gene: NA; clone size: once; V gene: TRBV7-9; J gene: TRBJ2-5; CDR3 DNA: TGTGCCAGCAGCTTAACCCGGGAGATGGAGACCCAGTACTTC; CDR3 protein: CASSLTREMETQYF
D gene: NA; clone size: NA; V gene: TRBV7-2; J gene: TRBJ1-5; CDR3 DNA: TGTGCCAGCAGCTTAGTTGTGGGGGCCGATCAGCCCCAGCATTTT; CDR3 protein: CASSLVVGADQPQHF
D gene: NA; clone size: NA; V gene: TRBV5-1; J gene: TRBJ1-2; CDR3 DNA: TGCGCCAGCAGCGCCCCGGGATCGGGGCCTAACTATGGCTACACCTTC; CDR3 protein: CASSAPGSGPNYGYTF
D gene: TRBD1; clone size: NA; V gene: TRBV19; J gene: TRBJ1-5; CDR3 DNA: TGTGCCAGTAGTATATGGGACAGACTTAATCAGCCCCAGCATTTT; CDR3 protein: CASSIWDRLNQPQHF
D gene: TRBD2; clone size: NA; V gene: TRBV19; J gene: TRBJ2-1; CDR3 DNA: TGTGCCAGTAGTATCTTTCTAGCGGGGTCCTACAATGAGCAGTTCTTC; CDR3 protein: CASSIFLAGSYNEQFF
D gene: TRBD2; clone size: NA; V gene: TRBV19; J gene: TRBJ2-5; CDR3 DNA: TGTGCCAGTAGTATAGGTGGTAGCGGGAGGCGAGAGACCCAGTACTTC; CDR3 protein: CASSIGGSGRRETQYF
D gene: NA; clone size: NA; V gene: TRBV7-2; J gene: TRBJ1-1; CDR3 DNA: TGTGCCAGCAGCTTAGGCGGTCAGAACACTGAAGCTTTCTTT; CDR3 protein: CASSLGGQNTEAFF
D gene: TRBD1; clone size: once; V gene: TRBV5-1; J gene: TRBJ1-5; CDR3 DNA: TGCGCCAGCAGCTTAACAGGGGATAATCAGCCCCAGCATTTT; CDR3 protein: CASSLTGDNQPQHF
D gene: TRBD1; clone size: NA; V gene: TRBV15; J gene: TRBJ1-2; CDR3 DNA: TGTGCCACCAGCAGAGTGGGACAGGGTGGTGGCTACACCTTC; CDR3 protein: CATSRVGQGGGYTF
D gene: NA; clone size: NA; V gene: TRBV12-5; J gene: TRBJ1-5; CDR3 DNA: TGTGCTAGTGGTTTGGACGTCTCAAACGGGTTGCCCCAGCATTTT; CDR3 protein: CASGLDVSNGLPQHF
D gene: NA; clone size: NA; V gene: TRBV29-1; J gene: TRBJ2-3; CDR3 DNA: TGCAGCGGTTACCGCGCCCGCACAGATACGCAGTATTTT; CDR3 protein: CSGYRARTDTQYF
D gene: NA; clone size: NA; V gene: TRBV7-6; J gene: TRBJ1-1; CDR3 DNA: TGTGCCAGCAGCCCCTCTGTGGGGACTGGGACTGAAGCTTTCTTT; CDR3 protein: CASSPSVGTGTEAFF
D gene: TRBD1; clone size: NA; V gene: TRBV5-1; J gene: TRBJ2-5; CDR3 DNA: TGCGCCAGCAGCTTTAAGGGGACAGGGGAGACCCAGTACTTC; CDR3 protein: CASSFKGTGETQYF
D gene: TRBD1; clone size: NA; V gene: TRBV29-1; J gene: TRBJ1-2; CDR3 DNA: TGCAGCGTCACCAACCCCGGGGACAGGGCCTATGGCTACACCTTC; CDR3 protein: CSVTNPGDRAYGYTF
D gene: NA; clone size: NA; V gene: TRBV28; J gene: TRBJ2-1; CDR3 DNA: TGTGCCAGCAGTCTCCGGTCCTACAATGAGCAGTTCTTC; CDR3 protein: CASSLRSYNEQFF
D gene: NA; clone size: NA; V gene: TRBV5-4; J gene: TRBJ2-5; CDR3 DNA: TGTGCCAGCAGCCCTGGTCCTTTAGAGACCCAGTACTTC; CDR3 protein: CASSPGPLETQYF
D gene: TRBD1; clone size: NA; V gene: TRBV5-6; J gene: TRBJ1-3; CDR3 DNA: TGTGCCAGCAGCTTGCTTGGTTCGGGACAGGGTTCTGGAAACACCATATATTTT; CDR3 protein: CASSLLGSGQGSGNTIYF
D gene: TRBD1; clone size: NA; V gene: TRBV15; J gene: TRBJ2-5; CDR3 DNA: TGTGCCACCAGCAGCAGATCCAGGGGGGAGACCCAGTACTTC; CDR3 protein: CATSSRSRGETQYF
D gene: TRBD2; clone size: NA; V gene: TRBV29-1; J gene: TRBJ2-1; CDR3 DNA: TGCAGCGTTGAAGCGGGGGGGCCGAATTCAAGAGTGCAGTTCTTC; CDR3 protein: CSVEAGGPNSRVQFF
D gene: NA; clone size: NA; V gene: TRBV6-5; J gene: TRBJ2-7; CDR3 DNA: TGTGCCAGCAGCTACTCCAGTGGGCTCTTCAGCGAGCAGTACTTC; CDR3 protein: CASSYSSGLFSEQYF